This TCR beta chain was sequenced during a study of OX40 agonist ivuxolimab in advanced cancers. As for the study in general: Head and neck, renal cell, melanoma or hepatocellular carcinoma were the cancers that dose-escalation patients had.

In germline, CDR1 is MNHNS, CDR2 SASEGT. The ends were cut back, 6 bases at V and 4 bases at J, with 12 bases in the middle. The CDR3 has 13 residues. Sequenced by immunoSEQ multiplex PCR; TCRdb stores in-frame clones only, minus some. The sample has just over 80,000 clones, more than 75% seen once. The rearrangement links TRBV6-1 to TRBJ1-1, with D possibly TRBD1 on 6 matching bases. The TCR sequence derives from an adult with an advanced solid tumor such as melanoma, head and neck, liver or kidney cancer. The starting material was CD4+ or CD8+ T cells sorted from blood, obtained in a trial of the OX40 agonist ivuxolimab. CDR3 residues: CASSLTGPTEAFF. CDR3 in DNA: TGTGCCAGCAGCCTCACAGGGCCCACTGAAGCTTTCTTT.